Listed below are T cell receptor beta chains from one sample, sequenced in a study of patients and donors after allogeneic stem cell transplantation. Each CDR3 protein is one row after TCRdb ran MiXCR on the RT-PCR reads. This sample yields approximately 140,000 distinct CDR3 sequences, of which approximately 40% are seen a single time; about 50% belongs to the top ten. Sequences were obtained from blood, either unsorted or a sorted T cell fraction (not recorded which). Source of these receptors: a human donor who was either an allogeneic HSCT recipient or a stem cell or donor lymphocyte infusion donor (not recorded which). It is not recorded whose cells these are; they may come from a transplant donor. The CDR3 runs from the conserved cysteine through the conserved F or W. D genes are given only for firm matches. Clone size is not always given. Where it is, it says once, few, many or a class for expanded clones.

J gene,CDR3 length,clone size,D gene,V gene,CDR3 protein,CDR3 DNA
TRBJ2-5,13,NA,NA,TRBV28,CASSQPPTETQYF,TGTGCCAGCAGCCAGCCACCCACGGAGACCCAGTACTTC
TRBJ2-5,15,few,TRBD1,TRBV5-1,CASTNRGPIQETQYF,TGCGCCAGCACCAACAGGGGCCCCATCCAAGAGACCCAGTACTTC
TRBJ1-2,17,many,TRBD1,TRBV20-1,CSARSPGQGKIRYGYTF,TGCAGTGCTAGATCCCCGGGACAGGGGAAGATTCGCTATGGCTACACCTTC
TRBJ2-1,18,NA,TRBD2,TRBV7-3,CASSPQGGAGVSPNEQFF,TGTGCCAGCAGCCCGCAGGGAGGGGCGGGGGTATCTCCTAATGAGCAGTTCTTC
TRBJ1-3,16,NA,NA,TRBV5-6,CASSVGPFPSGNTIYF,TGTGCCAGCAGCGTAGGACCGTTCCCCTCTGGAAACACCATATATTTT
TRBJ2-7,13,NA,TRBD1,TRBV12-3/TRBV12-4,CASRPTGVYEQYF,TGTGCCAGCAGACCCACAGGGGTCTACGAGCAGTACTTC
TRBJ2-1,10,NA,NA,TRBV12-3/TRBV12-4,CASSLDEQFF,TGTGCCAGCAGTTTGGATGAGCAGTTCTTC
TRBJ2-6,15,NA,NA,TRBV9,CASSPRAAGANVLTF,TGTGCCAGCAGCCCCCGGGCGGCTGGGGCCAACGTCCTGACTTTC
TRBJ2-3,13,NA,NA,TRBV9,CASRAKSTDTQYF,TGTGCCAGCAGAGCCAAGAGCACAGATACGCAGTATTTT
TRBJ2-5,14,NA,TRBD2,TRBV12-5,CASASSGGAETQYF,TGTGCTAGTGCCAGTAGCGGGGGGGCGGAGACCCAGTACTTC
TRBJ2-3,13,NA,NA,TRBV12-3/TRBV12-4,CASSLTLTDTQYF,TGTGCCAGCAGTTTGACCCTCACAGATACGCAGTATTTT
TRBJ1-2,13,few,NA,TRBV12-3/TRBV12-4,CASRVTGNYGYTF,TGTGCCAGCAGAGTGACAGGCAACTATGGCTACACCTTC
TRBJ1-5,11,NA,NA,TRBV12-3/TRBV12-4,CASSFDQPQHF,TGTGCCAGCAGTTTTGACCAGCCCCAGCATTTT
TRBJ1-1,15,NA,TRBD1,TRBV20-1,CSASGTGDLNTEAFF,TGCAGTGCTTCCGGGACAGGGGACTTGAACACTGAAGCTTTCTTT
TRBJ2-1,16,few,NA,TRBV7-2,CASLTKPSGGYNEQFF,TGTGCCAGCTTAACTAAACCCTCAGGGGGGTACAATGAGCAGTTCTTC
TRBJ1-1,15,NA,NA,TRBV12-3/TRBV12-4,CASSLGPGRNTEAFF,TGTGCCAGCAGTTTAGGGCCAGGCCGGAACACTGAAGCTTTCTTT
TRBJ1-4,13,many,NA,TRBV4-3,CASSRDNGLKLFF,TGCGCCAGCAGCCGGGATAACGGACTAAAACTGTTTTTT
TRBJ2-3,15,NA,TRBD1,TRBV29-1,CSVEPDRGSTDTQYF,TGCAGCGTGGAACCGGACAGGGGTAGCACAGATACGCAGTATTTT
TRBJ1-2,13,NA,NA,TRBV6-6,CASSEGHRYGYTF,TGTGCCAGCAGTGAGGGACACCGATATGGCTACACCTTC
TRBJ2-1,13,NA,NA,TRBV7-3,CASSFNSRNEQFF,TGTGCCAGCAGCTTTAACAGTAGAAATGAGCAGTTCTTC
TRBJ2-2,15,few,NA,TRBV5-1,CASSLEGLNTGELFF,TGCGCCAGCAGCTTGGAGGGCCTAAACACCGGGGAGCTGTTTTTT
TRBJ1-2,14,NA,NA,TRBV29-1,CSVVHNLPDYGYTF,TGCAGCGTAGTACACAACCTACCAGACTATGGCTACACCTTC
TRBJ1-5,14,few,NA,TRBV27,CARMRALRNQPQHF,TGTGCCAGGATGAGAGCCTTGAGGAATCAGCCCCAGCATTTT
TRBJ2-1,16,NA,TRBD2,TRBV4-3,CASSQEGLAGGYEQFF,TGCGCCAGCAGCCAAGAGGGGCTAGCGGGGGGATATGAGCAGTTCTTC
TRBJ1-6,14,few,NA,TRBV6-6,CASSYQGSRSPLHF,TGTGCCAGCAGTTACCAGGGGAGTCGGTCACCCCTCCACTTT
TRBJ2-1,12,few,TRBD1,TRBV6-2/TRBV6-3,CASSQDRVGQFF,TGTGCCAGCAGCCAGGACAGGGTAGGGCAGTTCTTC
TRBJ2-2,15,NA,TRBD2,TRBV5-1,CASSPEGAGDGELFF,TGCGCCAGCAGCCCGGAGGGCGCGGGGGACGGGGAGCTGTTTTTT
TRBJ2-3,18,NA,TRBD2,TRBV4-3,CASSLQGVGGGMTDTQYF,TGCGCCAGCAGCCTCCAGGGTGTGGGGGGGGGAATGACAGATACGCAGTATTTT
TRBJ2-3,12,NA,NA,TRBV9,CASSADFYTQYF,TGTGCCAGCAGCGCCGACTTCTATACGCAGTATTTT
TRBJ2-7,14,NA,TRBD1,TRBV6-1,CASARSGTGSEQYF,TGTGCCAGCGCACGCTCCGGGACAGGGAGCGAGCAGTACTTC
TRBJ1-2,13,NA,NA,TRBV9,CASSVGTNYGYTF,TGTGCCAGCAGCGTAGGGACTAACTATGGCTACACCTTC
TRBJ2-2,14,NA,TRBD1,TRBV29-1,CSVLDRVNTGELFF,TGCAGCGTCCTGGACAGGGTAAACACCGGGGAGCTGTTTTTT
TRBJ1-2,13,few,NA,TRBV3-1,CASGGGRFDGYTF,TGTGCCAGCGGCGGGGGGCGGTTTGATGGCTACACCTTC
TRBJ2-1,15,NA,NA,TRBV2,CASDKGAGTYNEQFF,TGTGCCAGCGACAAAGGGGCGGGGACTTACAATGAGCAGTTCTTC
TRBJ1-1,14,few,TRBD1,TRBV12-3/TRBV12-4,CASTGTDQHAEAFF,TGTGCCAGCACCGGGACAGACCAGCACGCTGAAGCTTTCTTT
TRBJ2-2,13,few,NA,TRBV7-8,CASSSPPAGELFF,TGTGCCAGCAGCTCCCCGCCAGCCGGGGAGCTGTTTTTT
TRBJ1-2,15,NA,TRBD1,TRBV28,CASSPSDRANYGYTF,TGTGCCAGCAGCCCTTCGGACAGGGCCAACTATGGCTACACCTTC
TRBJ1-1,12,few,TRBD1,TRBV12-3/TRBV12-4,CASNYLGQKAFF,TGTGCCAGCAACTACCTGGGACAGAAAGCTTTCTTT
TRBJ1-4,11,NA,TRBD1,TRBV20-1,CSGDSNEKLFF,TGCAGTGGGGACAGTAATGAAAAACTGTTTTTT
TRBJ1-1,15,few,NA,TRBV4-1,CASSQDNPRKAEAFF,TGCGCCAGCAGCCAAGATAATCCACGAAAGGCTGAAGCTTTCTTT